The rows below give T cell receptor beta chains drawn from one sample of a study of beta chain features in type 1 diabetes. Some clones are missing from TCRdb's copy, which holds only in-frame ones; the method was immunoSEQ multiplex PCR. The sample holds 200,000 to 250,000 clones, roughly 17% seen once. The sample consisted of naive CD4+ T cells from blood. The receptors come from a man aged 30 to 45 with type 1 diabetes. Each CDR3 is given with its conserved first and last residue. D genes are given only for firm matches. Expanded clones get a size class; other rows say once, few or many, or leave the size out.

d_call j_call clone_size v_call cdr3_aa cdr3_nt
NA TRBJ2-1 NA TRBV19 CASSIQGTGEQFF TGTGCCAGTAGTATTCAGGGTACCGGTGAGCAGTTCTTC
NA TRBJ2-5 few TRBV7-9 CASSLARSLGGETQYF TGTGCCAGCAGCTTAGCTCGGTCTCTCGGCGGGGAGACCCAGTACTTC
NA TRBJ2-6 NA TRBV2 CASSPGTAGANVLTF TGTGCCAGCAGTCCCGGGACTGCTGGGGCCAACGTCCTGACTTTC
NA TRBJ1-5 NA TRBV7-9 CGAGEPEQPQHF TGTGGGGCCGGGGAGCCCGAACAGCCCCAGCATTTT
NA TRBJ2-5 NA TRBV14 CASSRIGNQETQYF TGTGCCAGCAGCCGAATAGGGAACCAAGAGACCCAGTACTTC
NA TRBJ2-3 few TRBV29-1 CSVGGTLADTQYF TGCAGCGTTGGCGGGACTCTGGCAGATACGCAGTATTTT
NA TRBJ2-4 NA TRBV5-1 CASSLDPDNIQYF TGCGCCAGCAGCTTGGATCCCGATAACATTCAGTACTTC
NA TRBJ2-7 NA TRBV29-1 CSVGGLSYEQYF TGCAGCGTTGGAGGTCTCTCCTACGAGCAGTACTTC
NA TRBJ2-1 few TRBV7-2 CASSLGQDSYNEQFF TGTGCCAGCAGCCTCGGACAAGACTCCTACAATGAGCAGTTCTTC
TRBD1 TRBJ2-7 few TRBV13 CASSSSLAGTGYEQYF TGTGCCAGCAGCTCCAGCTTAGCCGGGACAGGCTACGAGCAGTACTTC
NA TRBJ2-1 NA TRBV5-1 CASRTGTGDEFF TGCGCCAGCAGAACCGGGACTGGGGATGAGTTCTTC
NA TRBJ2-1 NA TRBV29-1 CSSSRTGHYNEQFF TGCAGCTCATCTCGGACGGGGCACTACAATGAGCAGTTCTTC
TRBD2 TRBJ2-5 NA TRBV10-3 CAISELAGEETQYF TGTGCCATCAGTGAGCTAGCGGGAGAAGAGACCCAGTACTTC
NA TRBJ2-2 few TRBV28 CASLWSGSGELFF TGTGCCAGCCTCTGGAGCGGTTCCGGGGAGCTGTTTTTT
NA TRBJ2-5 NA TRBV7-2 CASSLVGQGAGYF NA
TRBD2 TRBJ2-1 NA TRBV9 CASTWTSGGSYNEQFF TGTGCCAGCACCTGGACTAGCGGGGGATCCTACAATGAGCAGTTCTTC
TRBD2 TRBJ2-1 NA TRBV7-2 CASSLGLAVMNEQFF TGTGCCAGCAGCTTGGGACTAGCGGTGATGAATGAGCAGTTCTTC
TRBD1 TRBJ1-1 NA TRBV30 CAWENGTEENTEAFF TGTGCCTGGGAGAACGGGACAGAAGAGAACACTGAAGCTTTCTTT
TRBD1 TRBJ2-7 NA TRBV5-4 CASSLYGTGSYEQYF TGTGCCAGCAGCTTGTATGGGACAGGCTCCTACGAGCAGTACTTC
TRBD1 TRBJ2-6 few TRBV28 CASTRYRGSAGANVLTF TGTGCCAGCACCCGATACAGGGGCTCGGCTGGGGCCAACGTCCTGACTTTC
NA TRBJ1-1 NA TRBV25-1 CASSESFREAFF TGTGCCAGCAGTGAATCCTTCCGTGAAGCTTTCTTT
TRBD2 TRBJ2-2 NA TRBV15 CATRGLAGNKNTGELFF TGTGCCACCAGGGGCCTAGCGGGGAATAAGAACACCGGGGAGCTGTTTTTT
NA TRBJ2-3 few TRBV6-4 CASSDRGGGTDTQYF TGTGCCAGCAGTGACAGGGGAGGTGGAACAGATACGCAGTATTTT
NA TRBJ1-2 few TRBV27 CASSLYTQGRNYGYTF TGTGCCAGCAGTTTATATACTCAGGGGAGGAACTATGGCTACACCTTC
TRBD2 TRBJ2-7 NA TRBV30 CAWTSGSDEQYF TGTGCCTGGACTAGCGGGAGCGACGAGCAGTACTTC